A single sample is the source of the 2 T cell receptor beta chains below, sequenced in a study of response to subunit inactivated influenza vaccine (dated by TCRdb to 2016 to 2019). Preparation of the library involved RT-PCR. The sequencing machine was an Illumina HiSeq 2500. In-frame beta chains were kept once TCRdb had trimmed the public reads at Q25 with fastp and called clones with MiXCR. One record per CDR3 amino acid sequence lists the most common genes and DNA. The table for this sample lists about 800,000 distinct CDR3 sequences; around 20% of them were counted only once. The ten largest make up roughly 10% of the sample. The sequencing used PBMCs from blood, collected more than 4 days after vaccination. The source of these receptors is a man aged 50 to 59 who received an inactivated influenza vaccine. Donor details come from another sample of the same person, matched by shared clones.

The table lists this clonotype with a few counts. DNA of the CDR3: TGTGCCAGCAGTTTAAGGCCGGTTAGCACAGATACGCAGTATTTT. This sequence encodes CASSLRPVSTDTQYF. The chain joins TRBV12-3 or TRBV12-4 to TRBJ2-3; D ambiguous. Trimming removed 2 bases from V and 0 bases from J, with 9 bases in between. The CDR3 runs to 15 residues.

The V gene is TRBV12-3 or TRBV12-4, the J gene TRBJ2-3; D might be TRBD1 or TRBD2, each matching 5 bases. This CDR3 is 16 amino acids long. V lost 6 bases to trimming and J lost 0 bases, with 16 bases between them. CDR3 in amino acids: CASSPPGPKSTDTQYF. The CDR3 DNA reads TGTGCCAGCAGCCCACCGGGACCGAAAAGCACAGATACGCAGTATTTT.